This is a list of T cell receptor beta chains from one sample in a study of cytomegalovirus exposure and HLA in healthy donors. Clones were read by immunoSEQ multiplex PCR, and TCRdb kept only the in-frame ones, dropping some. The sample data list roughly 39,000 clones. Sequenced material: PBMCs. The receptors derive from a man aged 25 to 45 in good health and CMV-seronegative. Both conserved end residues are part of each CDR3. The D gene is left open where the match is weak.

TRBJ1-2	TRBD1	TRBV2	TGTGCCAGCAGTGAAGGGACAGGTTTATTCCATGGCTACACCTTC	CASSEGTGLFHGYTF
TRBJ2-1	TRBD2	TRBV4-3	TGCGCCAGCAGCCAAGATCCCCTAGCGGACAATGAGCAGTTCTTC	CASSQDPLADNEQFF
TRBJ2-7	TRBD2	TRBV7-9	TGTGCCAGCAGTCTAGCGGGAGTGAGTTGGGAGCAGTACTTC	CASSLAGVSWEQYF
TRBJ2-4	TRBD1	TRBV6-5	TGTGCCAGCAGTTACTTGCCCCAGGGGGAAAACATTCAGTACTTC	CASSYLPQGENIQYF
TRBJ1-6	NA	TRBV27	TGTGCCAGCAGTTTATTCCGGGACTATAATTCACCCCTCCACTTT	CASSLFRDYNSPLHF
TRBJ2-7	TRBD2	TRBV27	TGTGCCAGCAGTTTACAAGGGACTAGGGGCAGAGACGAGCAGTACTTC	CASSLQGTRGRDEQYF
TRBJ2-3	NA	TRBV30	TGTGCCTGCGGTGCTACGCAGTATTTT	CACGATQYF
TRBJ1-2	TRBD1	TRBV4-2	TGTGCCAGCAGCACCCTTGGACAGGGGATTAACTATGGCTACACCTTC	CASSTLGQGINYGYTF
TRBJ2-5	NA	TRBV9	TGTGCCAGCAGCATCGGCACCCTGGAGGGGGAGACCCAGTACTTC	CASSIGTLEGETQYF
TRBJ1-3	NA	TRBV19	TGTGCCTCGGGTGCGGCTGGAAACACCATATATTTT	CASGAAGNTIYF
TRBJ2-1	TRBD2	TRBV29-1	TGCAGCGTTGAACTGGCGGGAGGGGACAATGAGCAGTTCTTC	CSVELAGGDNEQFF
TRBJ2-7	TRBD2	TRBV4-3	TGCGCCAGCAGCTTTTCCGGGACTAGCTCCTACGAGCAGTACTTC	CASSFSGTSSYEQYF
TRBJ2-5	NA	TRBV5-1	TGCGCCAGCAGCTTGGAACAGGGAATCGAGACCCAGTACTTC	CASSLEQGIETQYF
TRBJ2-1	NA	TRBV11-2	TGTGCCAGCAGCTTAGAAGCTGATTCCGAGCAGTTCTTC	CASSLEADSEQFF
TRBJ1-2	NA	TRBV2	TGTGCCAGCAGTGAGGGCGTTAACTATGGCTACACCTTC	CASSEGVNYGYTF
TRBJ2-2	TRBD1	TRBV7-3	TGTGCCAGCAGTCAACAGGGGGCTGCCGGGGAGCTGTTTTTT	CASSQQGAAGELFF
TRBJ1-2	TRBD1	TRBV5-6	TGTGCCAGCAGCTCGGGACAGGGATTGTGGGGCTACACCTTC	CASSSGQGLWGYTF
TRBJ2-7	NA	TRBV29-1	TGCAGCGTTGAAACCGAGGCCGCCTACGAGCAGTACTTC	CSVETEAAYEQYF
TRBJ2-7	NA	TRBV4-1	TGCGCCAGCAGCCAAGAATTGGGGGCTAGCCCCTACGAGCAGTACTTC	CASSQELGASPYEQYF
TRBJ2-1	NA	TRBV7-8	TGTGCCAGCAGCCCGGCGACTAGGTCTTACAATGAGCAGTTCTTC	CASSPATRSYNEQFF
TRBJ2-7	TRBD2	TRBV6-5	TGTGCCAGCAGTTACGAGACTAGCGGGGGCTCTTCGGAGCAGTACTTC	CASSYETSGGSSEQYF
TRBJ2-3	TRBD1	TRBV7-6	TGTGCCAGCAGCTCCTGGACAGGGGGCTTTGATACGCAGTATTTT	CASSSWTGGFDTQYF